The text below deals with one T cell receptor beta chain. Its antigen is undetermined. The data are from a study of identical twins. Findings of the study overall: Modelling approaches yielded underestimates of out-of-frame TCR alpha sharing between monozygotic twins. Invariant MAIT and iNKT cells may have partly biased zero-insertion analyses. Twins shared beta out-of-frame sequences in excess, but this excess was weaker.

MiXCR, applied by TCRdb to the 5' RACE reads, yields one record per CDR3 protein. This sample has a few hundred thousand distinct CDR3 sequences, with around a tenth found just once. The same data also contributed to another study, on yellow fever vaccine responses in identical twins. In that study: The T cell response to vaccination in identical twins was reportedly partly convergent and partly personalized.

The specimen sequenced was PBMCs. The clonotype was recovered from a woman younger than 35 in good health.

In DNA, the CDR3 is TGCGCCAGCAGCTTGTCGCGAACTAGCACAGATACGCAGTATTTT. This sequence encodes CASSLSRTSTDTQYF. The chain couples TRBV5-1 to TRBJ2-3; D is unclear. The germline gives CDR1 SGHRS, CDR2 YFSETQ. Trimming shortened V by 1 base and J by 0 bases, and 9 bases separated the two germline ends. This CDR3 is 15 amino acids long.